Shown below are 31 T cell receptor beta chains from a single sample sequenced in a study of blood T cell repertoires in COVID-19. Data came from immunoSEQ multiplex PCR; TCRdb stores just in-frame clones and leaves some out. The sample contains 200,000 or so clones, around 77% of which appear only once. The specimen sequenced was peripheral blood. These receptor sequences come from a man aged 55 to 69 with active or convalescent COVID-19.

The CDR3 reads CASSFFSGASPLHF. The CDR3 DNA reads as TGTGCCAGCAGTTTTTTTTCCGGAGCTTCACCCCTCCACTTT. The chain couples TRBV27 to TRBJ1-6; no clear D gene. Germline values: CDR1 MNHEY, CDR2 SMNVEV (reference sequence). The ends were cut back, 3 bases at V and 9 bases at J, with 12 bases in the middle. The CDR3 runs to 14 residues.

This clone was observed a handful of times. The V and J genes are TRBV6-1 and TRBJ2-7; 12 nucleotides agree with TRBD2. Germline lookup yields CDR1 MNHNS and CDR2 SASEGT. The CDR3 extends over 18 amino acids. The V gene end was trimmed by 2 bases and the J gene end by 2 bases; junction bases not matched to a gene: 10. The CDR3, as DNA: TGTGCCAGCAGTGAAATGGCCCTAGCGGGAGGGAGCCCCTACGAGCAGTACTTC. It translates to CASSEMALAGGSPYEQYF.

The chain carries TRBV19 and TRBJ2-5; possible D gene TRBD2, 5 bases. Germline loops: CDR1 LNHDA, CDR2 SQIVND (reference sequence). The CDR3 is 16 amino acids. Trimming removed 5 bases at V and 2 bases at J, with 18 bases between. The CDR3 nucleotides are TGTGCCAGTAGTCCCGGACTCCAACCAACGCAAGAGACCCAGTACTTC. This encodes CASSPGLQPTQETQYF.

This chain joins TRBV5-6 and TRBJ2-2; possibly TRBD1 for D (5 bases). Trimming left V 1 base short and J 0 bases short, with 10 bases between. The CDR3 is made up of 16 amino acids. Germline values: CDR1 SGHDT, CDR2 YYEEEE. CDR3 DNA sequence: TGTGCCAGCAGCTTGCTGCAGGGAACGAACACCGGGGAGCTGTTTTTT. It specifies CASSLLQGTNTGELFF.

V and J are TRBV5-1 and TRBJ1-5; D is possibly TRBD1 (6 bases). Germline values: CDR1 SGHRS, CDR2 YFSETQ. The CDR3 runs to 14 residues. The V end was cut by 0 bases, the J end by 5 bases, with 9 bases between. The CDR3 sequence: CASSLGDTDQPQHF. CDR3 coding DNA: TGCGCCAGCAGCTTGGGGGACACTGATCAGCCCCAGCATTTT.

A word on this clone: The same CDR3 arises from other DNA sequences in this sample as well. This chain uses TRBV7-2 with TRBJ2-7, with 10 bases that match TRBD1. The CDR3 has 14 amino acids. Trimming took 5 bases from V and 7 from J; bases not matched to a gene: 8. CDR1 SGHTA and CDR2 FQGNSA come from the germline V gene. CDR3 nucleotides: TGTGCCAGCAGCCCCCGACAGGGGGCGGGAGAGCAGTACTTC. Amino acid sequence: CASSPRQGAGEQYF.

The CDR3 loop reads CASSRLAGGQDTQYF. As DNA, the CDR3 is TGTGCCAGCAGCCGGCTAGCGGGAGGGCAAGATACGCAGTATTTT. The chain links TRBV5-5 to TRBJ2-3; 12 bases map to TRBD2. Per the germline V gene, CDR1 is SGHKS and CDR2 is YYEKEE (reference sequence). This CDR3 comprises 15 residues. With V trimmed by 4 bases and J by 5 bases, 5 bases remained unmatched.

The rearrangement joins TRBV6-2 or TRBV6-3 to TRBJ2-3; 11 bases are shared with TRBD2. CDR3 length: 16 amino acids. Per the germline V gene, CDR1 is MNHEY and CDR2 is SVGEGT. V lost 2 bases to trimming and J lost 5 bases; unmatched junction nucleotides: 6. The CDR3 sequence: CASSYPPGLAEDTQYF. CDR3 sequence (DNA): TGTGCCAGCAGTTACCCCCCGGGACTAGCGGAAGATACGCAGTATTTT.

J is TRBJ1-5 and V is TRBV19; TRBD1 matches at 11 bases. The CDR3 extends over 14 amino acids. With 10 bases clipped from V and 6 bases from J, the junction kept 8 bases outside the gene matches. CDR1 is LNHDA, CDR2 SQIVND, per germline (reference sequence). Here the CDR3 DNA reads TGTGCCAAGGACAGGGGGCCGAGGGGTCAGCCCCAGCATTTT. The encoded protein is CAKDRGPRGQPQHF.

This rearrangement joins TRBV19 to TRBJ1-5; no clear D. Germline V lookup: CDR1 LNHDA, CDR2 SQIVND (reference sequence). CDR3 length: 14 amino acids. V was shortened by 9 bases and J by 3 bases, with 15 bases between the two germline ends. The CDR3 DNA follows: TGTGCCAGCGGACTCCGGGGTCCCAATCAGCCCCAGCATTTT. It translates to CASGLRGPNQPQHF.

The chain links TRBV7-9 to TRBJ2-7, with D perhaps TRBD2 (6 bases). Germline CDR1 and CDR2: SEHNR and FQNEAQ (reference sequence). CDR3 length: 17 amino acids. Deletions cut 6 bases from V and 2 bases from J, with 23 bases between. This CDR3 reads CASSSPPGSGIPYEQYF. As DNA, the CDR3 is TGTGCCAGCAGTTCCCCTCCCGGTAGCGGAATACCCTACGAGCAGTACTTC.

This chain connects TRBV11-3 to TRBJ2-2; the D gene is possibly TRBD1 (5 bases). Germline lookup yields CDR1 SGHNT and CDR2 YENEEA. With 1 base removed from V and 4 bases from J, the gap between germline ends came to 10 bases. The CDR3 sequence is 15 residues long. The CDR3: CASSLGGRGTGELFF. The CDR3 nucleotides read TGTGCCAGCAGCTTAGGGGGAAGGGGCACCGGGGAGCTGTTTTTT. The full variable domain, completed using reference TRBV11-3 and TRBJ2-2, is EAGVVQSPRYKIIEKKQPVAFWCNPISGHNTLYWYLQNLGQGPELLIRYENEEAVDDSQLPKDRFSAERLKGVDSTLKIQPAELGDSAVYLCASSLGGRGTGELFFGEGSRLTVL.

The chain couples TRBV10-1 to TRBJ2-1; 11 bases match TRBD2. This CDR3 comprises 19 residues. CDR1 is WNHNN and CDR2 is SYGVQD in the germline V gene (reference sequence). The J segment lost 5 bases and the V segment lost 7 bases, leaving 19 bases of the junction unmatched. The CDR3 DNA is TGCGCCAGCACCCTATCGCCTAGCGGGAGGAGAAAGGAGAACAATGAGCAGTTCTTC. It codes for CASTLSPSGRRKENNEQFF.

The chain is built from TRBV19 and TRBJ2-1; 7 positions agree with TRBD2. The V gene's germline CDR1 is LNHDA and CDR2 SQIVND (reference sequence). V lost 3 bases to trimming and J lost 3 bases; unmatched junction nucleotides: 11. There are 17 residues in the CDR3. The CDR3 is CASSMYSGRSHYNEQFF. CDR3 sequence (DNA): TGTGCCAGTAGTATGTATAGCGGGCGATCTCACTACAATGAGCAGTTCTTC.

CDR3 nucleotides: TGTGCCAGCAGTTTCGGAGGGGATGAGCAGTTCTTC. It is translated as CASSFGGDEQFF. The chain couples TRBV27 to TRBJ2-1; D is perhaps TRBD2 (6 bases). Germline-derived CDR1 and CDR2 are MNHEY and SMNVEV (reference sequence). The length of the CDR3 is 12 residues. Between the trimmed V and J ends, which lost 3 bases and 8 bases, there was a span of 8 bases.

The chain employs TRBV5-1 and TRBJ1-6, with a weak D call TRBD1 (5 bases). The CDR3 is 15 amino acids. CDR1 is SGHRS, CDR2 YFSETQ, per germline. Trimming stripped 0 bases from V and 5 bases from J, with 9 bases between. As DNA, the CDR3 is TGCGCCAGCAGCTTGGAGGGGCGGAATAATTCACCCCTCCACTTT. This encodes CASSLEGRNNSPLHF.

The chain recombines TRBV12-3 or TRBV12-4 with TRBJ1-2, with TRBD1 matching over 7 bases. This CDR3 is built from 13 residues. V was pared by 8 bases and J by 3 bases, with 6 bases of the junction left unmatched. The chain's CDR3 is CASRRGLDYGYTF. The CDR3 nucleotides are TGTGCCAGCCGCAGGGGGTTGGACTATGGCTACACCTTC.

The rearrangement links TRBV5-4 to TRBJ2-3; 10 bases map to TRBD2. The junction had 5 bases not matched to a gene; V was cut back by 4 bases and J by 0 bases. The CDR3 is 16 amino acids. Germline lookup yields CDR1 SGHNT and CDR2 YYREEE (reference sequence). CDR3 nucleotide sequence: TGTGCCAGCAGCCGTAGGACTAGCGGTAGCACAGATACGCAGTATTTT. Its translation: CASSRRTSGSTDTQYF.

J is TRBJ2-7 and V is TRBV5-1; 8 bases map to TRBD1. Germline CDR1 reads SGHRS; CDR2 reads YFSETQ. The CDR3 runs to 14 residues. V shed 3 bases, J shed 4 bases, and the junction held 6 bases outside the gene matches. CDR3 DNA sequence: TGCGCCAGCAGCTCGGGACAGGCGGGTTACGAGCAGTACTTC. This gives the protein CASSSGQAGYEQYF.

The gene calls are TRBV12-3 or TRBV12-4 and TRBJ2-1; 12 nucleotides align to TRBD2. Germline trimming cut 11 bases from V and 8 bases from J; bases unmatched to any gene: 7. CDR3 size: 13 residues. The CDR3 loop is CAGATSGRDEQFF. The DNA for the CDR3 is TGTGCCGGAGCGACTAGCGGGAGAGATGAGCAGTTCTTC.

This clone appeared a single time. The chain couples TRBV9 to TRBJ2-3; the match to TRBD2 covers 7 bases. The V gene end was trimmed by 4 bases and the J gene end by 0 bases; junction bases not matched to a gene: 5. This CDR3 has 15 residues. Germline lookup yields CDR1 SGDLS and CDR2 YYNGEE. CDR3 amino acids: CASSLLAASTDTQYF. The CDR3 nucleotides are TGTGCCAGCAGCCTGCTAGCGGCTAGCACAGATACGCAGTATTTT.

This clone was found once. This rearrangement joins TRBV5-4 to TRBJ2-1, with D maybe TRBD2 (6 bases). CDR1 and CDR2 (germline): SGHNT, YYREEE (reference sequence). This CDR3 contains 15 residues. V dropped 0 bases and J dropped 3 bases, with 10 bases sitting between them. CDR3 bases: TGTGCCAGCAGCTTGGGGGCGGGAAGCTACAATGAGCAGTTCTTC. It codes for CASSLGAGSYNEQFF.

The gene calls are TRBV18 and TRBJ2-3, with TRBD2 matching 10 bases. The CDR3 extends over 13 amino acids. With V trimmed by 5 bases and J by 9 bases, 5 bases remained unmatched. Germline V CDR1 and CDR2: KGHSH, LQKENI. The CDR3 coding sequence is TGTGCCAGCTCAAGTCTAGCGGGAGAAACGCAGTATTTT. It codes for CASSSLAGETQYF.

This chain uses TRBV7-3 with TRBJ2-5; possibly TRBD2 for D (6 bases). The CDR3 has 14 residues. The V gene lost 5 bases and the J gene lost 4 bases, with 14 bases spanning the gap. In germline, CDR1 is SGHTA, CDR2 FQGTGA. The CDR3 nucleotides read TGTGCCAGCAGCCGGGACTCCCAGGGAGAGACCCAGTACTTC. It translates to CASSRDSQGETQYF. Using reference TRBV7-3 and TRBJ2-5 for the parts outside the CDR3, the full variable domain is GAGVSQTPSNKVTEKGKYVELRCDPISGHTALYWYRQSLGQGPEFLIYFQGTGAADDSGLPNDRFFAVRPEGSVSTLKIQRTERGDSAVYLCASSRDSQGETQYFGPGTRLLVL.

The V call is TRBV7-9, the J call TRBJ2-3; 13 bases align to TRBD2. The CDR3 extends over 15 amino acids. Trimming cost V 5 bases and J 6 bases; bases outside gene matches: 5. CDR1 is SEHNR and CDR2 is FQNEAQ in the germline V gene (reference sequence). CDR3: CASSRTSGRTDTQYF. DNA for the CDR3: TGTGCCAGCAGCCGGACTAGCGGGAGAACGGATACGCAGTATTTT.

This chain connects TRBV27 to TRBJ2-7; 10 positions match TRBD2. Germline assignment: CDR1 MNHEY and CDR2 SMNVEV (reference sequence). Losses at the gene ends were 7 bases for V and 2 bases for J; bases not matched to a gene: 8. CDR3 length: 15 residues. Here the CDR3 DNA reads TGTGCCAGCACGTCTGGACTAGCGGTCCCCTACGAGCAGTACTTC. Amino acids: CASTSGLAVPYEQYF.

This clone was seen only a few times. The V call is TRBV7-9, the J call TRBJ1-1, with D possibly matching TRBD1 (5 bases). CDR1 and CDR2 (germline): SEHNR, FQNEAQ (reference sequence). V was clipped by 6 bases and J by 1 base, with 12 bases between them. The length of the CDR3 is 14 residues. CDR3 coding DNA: TGTGCCAGCAGTCTGGGGGGATCGAACACTGAAGCTTTCTTT. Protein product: CASSLGGSNTEAFF. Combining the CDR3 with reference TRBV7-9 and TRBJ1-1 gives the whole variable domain DTGVSQNPRHKITKRGQNVTFRCDPISEHNRLYWYRQTLGQGPEFLTYFQNEAQLEKSRLLSDRFSAERPKGSFSTLEIQRTEQGDSAMYLCASSLGGSNTEAFFGQGTRLTVV.

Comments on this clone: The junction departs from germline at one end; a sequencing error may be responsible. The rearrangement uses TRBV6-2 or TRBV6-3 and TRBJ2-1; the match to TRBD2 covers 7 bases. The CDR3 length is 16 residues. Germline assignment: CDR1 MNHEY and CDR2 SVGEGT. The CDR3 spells CASSYSTSYSHNEQFF. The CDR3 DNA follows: TGTGCCAGCAGTTACTCGACTAGCTACTCCCACAATGAGCAGTTCTTC.

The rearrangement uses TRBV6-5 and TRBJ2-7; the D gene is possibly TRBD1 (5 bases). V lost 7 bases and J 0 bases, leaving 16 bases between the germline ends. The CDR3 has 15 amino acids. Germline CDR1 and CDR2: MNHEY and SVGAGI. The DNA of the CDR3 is TGTGCCAGCAAGTCTGTGGGGCGGAGCTCCTACGAGCAGTACTTC. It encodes CASKSVGRSSYEQYF.

The DNA for the CDR3 is TGTGCCAGCAGCGTGCAGGGTACCCCCTACAATGAGCAGTTCTTC. Its translation is CASSVQGTPYNEQFF. The chain uses TRBV5-6 and TRBJ2-1; D might be TRBD1 (5 bases). Per germline, CDR1 SGHDT and CDR2 YYEEEE. The CDR3 is made up of 15 amino acids. V lost 4 bases, J lost 2 bases, and 13 bases lay in between.

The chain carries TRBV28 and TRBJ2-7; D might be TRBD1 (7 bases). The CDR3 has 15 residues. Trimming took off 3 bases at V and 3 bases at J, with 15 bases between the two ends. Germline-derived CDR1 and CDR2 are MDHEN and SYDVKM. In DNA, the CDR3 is TGTGCCAGCAGTTTCAGTTCCCAGGGGGGCTACGAGCAGTACTTC. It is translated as CASSFSSQGGYEQYF.